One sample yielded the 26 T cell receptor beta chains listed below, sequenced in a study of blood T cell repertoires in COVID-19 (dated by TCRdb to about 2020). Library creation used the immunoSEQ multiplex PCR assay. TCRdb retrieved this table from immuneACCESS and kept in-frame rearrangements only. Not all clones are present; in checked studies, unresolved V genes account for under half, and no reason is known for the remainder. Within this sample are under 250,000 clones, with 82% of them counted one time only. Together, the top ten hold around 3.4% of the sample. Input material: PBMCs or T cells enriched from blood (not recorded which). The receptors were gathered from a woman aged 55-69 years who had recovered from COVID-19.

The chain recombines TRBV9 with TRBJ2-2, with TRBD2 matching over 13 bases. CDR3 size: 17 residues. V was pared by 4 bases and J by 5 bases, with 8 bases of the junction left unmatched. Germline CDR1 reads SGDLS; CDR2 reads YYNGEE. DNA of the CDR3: TGTGCCAGCAGCCCACGCAAGACTAGCGGGGGGACCGGGGAGCTGTTTTTT. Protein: CASSPRKTSGGTGELFF. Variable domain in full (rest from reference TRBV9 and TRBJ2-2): DSGVTQTPKHLITATGQRVTLRCSPRSGDLSVYWYQQSLDQGLQFLIQYYNGEERAKGNILERFSAQQFPDLHSELNLSSLELGDSALYFCASSPRKTSGGTGELFFGEGSRLTVL.

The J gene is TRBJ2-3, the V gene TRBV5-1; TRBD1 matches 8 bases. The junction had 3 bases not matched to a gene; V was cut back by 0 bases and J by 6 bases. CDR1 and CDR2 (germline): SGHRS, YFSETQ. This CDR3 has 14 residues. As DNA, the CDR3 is TGCGCCAGCAGCTTGGGGACAGGGTACGATACGCAGTATTTT. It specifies CASSLGTGYDTQYF.

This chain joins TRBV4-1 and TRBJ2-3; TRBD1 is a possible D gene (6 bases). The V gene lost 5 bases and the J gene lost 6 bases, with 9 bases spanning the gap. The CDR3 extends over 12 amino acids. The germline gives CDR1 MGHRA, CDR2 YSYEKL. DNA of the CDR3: TGCGCCAGCAGCGGACAGACTGATACGCAGTATTTT. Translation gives CASSGQTDTQYF.

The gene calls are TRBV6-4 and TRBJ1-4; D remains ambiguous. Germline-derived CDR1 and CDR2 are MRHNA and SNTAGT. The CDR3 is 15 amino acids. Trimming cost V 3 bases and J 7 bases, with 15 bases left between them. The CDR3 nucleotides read TGTGCCAGCAGTGAGATCGTGGGCTCTGGTGAAAAACTGTTTTTT. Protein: CASSEIVGSGEKLFF.

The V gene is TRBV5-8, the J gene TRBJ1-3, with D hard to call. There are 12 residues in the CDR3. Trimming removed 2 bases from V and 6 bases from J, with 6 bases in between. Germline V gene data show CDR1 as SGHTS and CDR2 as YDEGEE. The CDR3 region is CASSFVANTIYF. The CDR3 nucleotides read TGTGCCAGCAGCTTCGTAGCAAACACCATATATTTT.

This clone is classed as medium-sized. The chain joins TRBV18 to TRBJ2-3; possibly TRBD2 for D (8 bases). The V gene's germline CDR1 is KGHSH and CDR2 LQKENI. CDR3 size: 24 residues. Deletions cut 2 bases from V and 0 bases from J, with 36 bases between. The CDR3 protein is CASSPRDPRTGPLAGYSSTDTQYF. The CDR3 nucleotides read TGTGCCAGCTCACCAAGGGATCCCCGGACAGGTCCGCTAGCGGGTTACTCTAGCACAGATACGCAGTATTTT.

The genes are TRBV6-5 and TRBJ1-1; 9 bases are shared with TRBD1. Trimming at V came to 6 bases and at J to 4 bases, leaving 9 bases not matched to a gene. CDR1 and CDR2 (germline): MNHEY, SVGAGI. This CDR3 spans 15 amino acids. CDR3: CASRRTGVWITEAFF. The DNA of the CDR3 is TGTGCCAGCAGAAGGACAGGGGTCTGGATCACTGAAGCTTTCTTT.

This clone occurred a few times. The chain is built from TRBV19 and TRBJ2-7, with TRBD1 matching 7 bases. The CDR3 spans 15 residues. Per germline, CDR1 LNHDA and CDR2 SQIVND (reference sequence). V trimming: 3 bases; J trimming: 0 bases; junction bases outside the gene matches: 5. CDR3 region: CASSMGTVSSYEQYF. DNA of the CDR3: TGTGCCAGTAGTATGGGGACAGTGAGCTCCTACGAGCAGTACTTC. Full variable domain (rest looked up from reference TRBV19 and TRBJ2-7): DGGITQSPKYLFRKEGQNVTLSCEQNLNHDAMYWYRQDPGQGLRLIYYSQIVNDFQKGDIAEGYSVSREKKESFPLTVTSAQKNPTAFYLCASSMGTVSSYEQYFGPGTRLTVT.

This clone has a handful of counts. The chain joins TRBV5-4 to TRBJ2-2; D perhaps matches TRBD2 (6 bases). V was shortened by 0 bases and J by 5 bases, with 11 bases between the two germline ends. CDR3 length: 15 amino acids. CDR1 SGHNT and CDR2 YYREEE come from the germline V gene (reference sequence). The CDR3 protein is CASSLEAGRTGELFF. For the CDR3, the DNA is TGTGCCAGCAGCTTGGAGGCGGGGAGGACCGGGGAGCTGTTTTTT.

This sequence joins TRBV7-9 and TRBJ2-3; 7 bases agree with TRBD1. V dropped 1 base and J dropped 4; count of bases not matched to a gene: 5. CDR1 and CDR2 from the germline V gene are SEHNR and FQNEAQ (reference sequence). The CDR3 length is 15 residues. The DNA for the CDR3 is TGTGCCAGCAGCTTAGTTGGGACAGCCGCAGATACGCAGTATTTT. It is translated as CASSLVGTAADTQYF. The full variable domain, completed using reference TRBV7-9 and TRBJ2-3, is DTGVSQNPRHKITKRGQNVTFRCDPISEHNRLYWYRQTLGQGPEFLTYFQNEAQLEKSRLLSDRFSAERPKGSFSTLEIQRTEQGDSAMYLCASSLVGTAADTQYFGPGTRLTVL.

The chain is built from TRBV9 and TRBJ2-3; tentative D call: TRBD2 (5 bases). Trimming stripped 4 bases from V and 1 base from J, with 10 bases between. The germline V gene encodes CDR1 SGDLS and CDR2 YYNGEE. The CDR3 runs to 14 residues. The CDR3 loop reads CASSRTPGTDTQYF. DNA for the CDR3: TGTGCCAGCAGCCGGACTCCAGGCACAGATACGCAGTATTTT. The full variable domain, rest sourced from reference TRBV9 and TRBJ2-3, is DSGVTQTPKHLITATGQRVTLRCSPRSGDLSVYWYQQSLDQGLQFLIQYYNGEERAKGNILERFSAQQFPDLHSELNLSSLELGDSALYFCASSRTPGTDTQYFGPGTRLTVL.

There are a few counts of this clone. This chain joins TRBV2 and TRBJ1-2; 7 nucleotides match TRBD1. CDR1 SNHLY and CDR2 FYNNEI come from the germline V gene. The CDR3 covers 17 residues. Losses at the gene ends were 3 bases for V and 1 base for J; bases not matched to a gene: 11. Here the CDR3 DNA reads TGTGCCAGCAGTGACATGGGACAGCGAAATTTTAACTATGGCTACACCTTC. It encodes CASSDMGQRNFNYGYTF.

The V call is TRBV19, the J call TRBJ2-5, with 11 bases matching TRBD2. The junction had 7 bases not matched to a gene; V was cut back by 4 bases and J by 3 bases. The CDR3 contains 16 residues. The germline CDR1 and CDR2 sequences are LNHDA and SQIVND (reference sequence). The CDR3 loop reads CASSTTSGAFKETQYF. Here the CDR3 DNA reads TGTGCCAGTAGTACGACTAGCGGGGCTTTCAAAGAGACCCAGTACTTC.

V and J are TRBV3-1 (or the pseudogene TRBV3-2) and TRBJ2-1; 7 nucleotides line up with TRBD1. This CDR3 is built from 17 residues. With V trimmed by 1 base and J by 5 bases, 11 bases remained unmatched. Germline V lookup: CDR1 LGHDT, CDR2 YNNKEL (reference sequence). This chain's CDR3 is CASSQGVGGSSHNEQFF. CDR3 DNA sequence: TGTGCCAGCAGCCAAGGGGTAGGGGGCAGTTCACACAATGAGCAGTTCTTC.

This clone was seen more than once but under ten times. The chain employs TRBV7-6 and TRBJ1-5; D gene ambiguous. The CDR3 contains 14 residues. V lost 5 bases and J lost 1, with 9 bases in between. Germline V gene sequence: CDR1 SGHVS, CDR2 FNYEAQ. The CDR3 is CASSPGWSNQPQHF. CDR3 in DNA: TGTGCCAGCAGCCCGGGGTGGAGCAATCAGCCCCAGCATTTT.

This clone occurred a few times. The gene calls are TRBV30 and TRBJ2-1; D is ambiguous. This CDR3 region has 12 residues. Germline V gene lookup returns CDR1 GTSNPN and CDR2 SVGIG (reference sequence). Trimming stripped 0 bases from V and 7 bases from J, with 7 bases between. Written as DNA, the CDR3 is TGTGCCTGGAGTGTACAGACGAATGAGCAGTTCTTC. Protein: CAWSVQTNEQFF. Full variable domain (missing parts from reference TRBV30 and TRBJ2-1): SQTIHQWPATLVQPVGSPLSLECTVEGTSNPNLYWYRQAAGRGLQLLFYSVGIGQISSEVPQNLSASRPQDRQFILSSKKLLLSDSGFYLCAWSVQTNEQFFGPGTRLTVL.

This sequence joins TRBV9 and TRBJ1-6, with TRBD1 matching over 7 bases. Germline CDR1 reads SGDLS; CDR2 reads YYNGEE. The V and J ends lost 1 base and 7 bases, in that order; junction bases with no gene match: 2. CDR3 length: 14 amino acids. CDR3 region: CASSVKGQNSPLHF. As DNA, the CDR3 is TGTGCCAGCAGCGTAAAGGGACAGAATTCACCCCTCCACTTT.

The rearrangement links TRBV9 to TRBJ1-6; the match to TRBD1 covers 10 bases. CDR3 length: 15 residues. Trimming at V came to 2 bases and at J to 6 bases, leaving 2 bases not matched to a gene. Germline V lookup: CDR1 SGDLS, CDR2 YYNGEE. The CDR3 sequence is CASSVRDRGNSPLHF. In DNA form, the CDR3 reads TGTGCCAGCAGCGTCCGGGACAGGGGTAATTCACCCCTCCACTTT.

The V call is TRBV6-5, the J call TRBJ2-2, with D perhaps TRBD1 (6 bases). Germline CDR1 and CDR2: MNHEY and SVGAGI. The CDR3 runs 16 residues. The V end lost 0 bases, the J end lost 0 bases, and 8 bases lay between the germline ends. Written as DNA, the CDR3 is TGTGCCAGCAGTTACTCTACAGGGTCGAACACCGGGGAGCTGTTTTTT. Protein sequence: CASSYSTGSNTGELFF.

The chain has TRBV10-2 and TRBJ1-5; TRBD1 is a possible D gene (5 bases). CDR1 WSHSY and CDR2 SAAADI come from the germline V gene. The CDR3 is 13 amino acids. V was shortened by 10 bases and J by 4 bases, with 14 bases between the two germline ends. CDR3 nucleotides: TGCGCCACCCGACAGACCCAAAATCAGCCCCAGCATTTT. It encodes CATRQTQNQPQHF.

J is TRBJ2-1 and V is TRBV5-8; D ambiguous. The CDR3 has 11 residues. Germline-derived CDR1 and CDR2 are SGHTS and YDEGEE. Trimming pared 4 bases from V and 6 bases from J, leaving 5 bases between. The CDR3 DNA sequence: TGTGCCAGCAGCGTTCGCAATGAGCAGTTCTTC. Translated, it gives CASSVRNEQFF.

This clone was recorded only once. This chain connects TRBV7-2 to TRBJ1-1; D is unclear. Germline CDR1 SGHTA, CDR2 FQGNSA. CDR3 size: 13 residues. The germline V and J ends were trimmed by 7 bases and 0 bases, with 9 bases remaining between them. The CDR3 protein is CASTVGVNTEAFF. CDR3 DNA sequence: TGTGCCAGCACCGTCGGTGTGAACACTGAAGCTTTCTTT.

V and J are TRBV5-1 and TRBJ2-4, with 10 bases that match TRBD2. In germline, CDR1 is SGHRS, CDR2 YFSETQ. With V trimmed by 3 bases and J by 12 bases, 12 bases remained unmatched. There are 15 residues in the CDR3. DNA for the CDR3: TGCGCCAGCAGCTCAGCCGGGACTAGCGTGTGGCCTCAGTACTTC. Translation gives CASSSAGTSVWPQYF.

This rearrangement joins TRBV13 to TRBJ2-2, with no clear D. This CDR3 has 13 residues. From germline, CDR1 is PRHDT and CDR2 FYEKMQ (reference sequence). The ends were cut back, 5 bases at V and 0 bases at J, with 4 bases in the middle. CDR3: CASSSPNTGELFF. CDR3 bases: TGTGCCAGCAGCAGCCCGAACACCGGGGAGCTGTTTTTT. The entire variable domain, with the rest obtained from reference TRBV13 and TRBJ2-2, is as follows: AAGVIQSPRHLIKEKRETATLKCYPIPRHDTVYWYQQGPGQDPQFLISFYEKMQSDKGSIPDRFSAQQFSDYHSELNMSSLELGDSALYFCASSSPNTGELFFGEGSRLTVL.

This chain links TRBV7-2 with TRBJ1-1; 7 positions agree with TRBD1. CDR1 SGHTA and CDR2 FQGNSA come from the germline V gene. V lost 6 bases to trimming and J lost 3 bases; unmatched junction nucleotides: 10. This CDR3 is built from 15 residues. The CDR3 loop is CASRRTGLGYTEAFF. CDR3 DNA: TGTGCCAGCAGGCGGACAGGTTTGGGGTACACTGAAGCTTTCTTT. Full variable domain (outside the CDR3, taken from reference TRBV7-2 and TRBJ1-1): GAGVSQSPSNKVTEKGKDVELRCDPISGHTALYWYRQSLGQGLEFLIYFQGNSAPDKSGLPSDRFSAERTGGSVSTLTIQRTQQEDSAVYLCASRRTGLGYTEAFFGQGTRLTVV.

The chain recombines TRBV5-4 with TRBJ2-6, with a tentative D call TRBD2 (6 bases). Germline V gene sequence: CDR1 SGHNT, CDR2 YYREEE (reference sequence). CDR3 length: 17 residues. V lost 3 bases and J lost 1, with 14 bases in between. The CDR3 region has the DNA TGTGCCAGCAGCTCCCCTCCCGGGGGTTCTGGGGCCAACGTCCTGACTTTC. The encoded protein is CASSSPPGGSGANVLTF.